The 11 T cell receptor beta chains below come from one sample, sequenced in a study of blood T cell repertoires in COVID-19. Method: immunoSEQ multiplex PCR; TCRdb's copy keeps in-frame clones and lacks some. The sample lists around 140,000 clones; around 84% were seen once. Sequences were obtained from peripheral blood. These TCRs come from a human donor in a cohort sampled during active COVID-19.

Written as DNA, the CDR3 is TGCAGCGCGTCCGGGGGTAGCGGGGGGTACAATGAGCAGTTCTTC. It codes for CSASGGSGGYNEQFF. The chain recombines TRBV29-1 with TRBJ2-1, with 10 nucleotides matching TRBD2. Looked up from germline, CDR1 is SQVTM and CDR2 is ANQGSEA. The CDR3 length is 15 residues. The J segment lost 4 bases and the V segment lost 7 bases, leaving 10 bases of the junction unmatched.

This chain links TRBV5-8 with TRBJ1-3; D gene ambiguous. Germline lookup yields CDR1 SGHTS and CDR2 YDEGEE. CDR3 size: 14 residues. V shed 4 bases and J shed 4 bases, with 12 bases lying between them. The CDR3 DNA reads TGTGCCAGCAGCCAATGGGCGACAGGAAACACCATATATTTT. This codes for CASSQWATGNTIYF. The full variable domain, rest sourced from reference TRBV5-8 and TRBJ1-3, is EAGVTQSPTHLIKTRGQQATLRCSPISGHTSVYWYQQALGLGLQFLLWYDEGEERNRGNFPPRFSGRQFPNYSSELNVNALELEDSALYLCASSQWATGNTIYFGEGSWLTVV.

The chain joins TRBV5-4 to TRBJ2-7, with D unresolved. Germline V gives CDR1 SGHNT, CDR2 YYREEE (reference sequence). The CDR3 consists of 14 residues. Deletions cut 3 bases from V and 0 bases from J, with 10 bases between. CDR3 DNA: TGTGCCAGCAGCTACCAGGTTGGCTCCTACGAGCAGTACTTC. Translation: CASSYQVGSYEQYF.

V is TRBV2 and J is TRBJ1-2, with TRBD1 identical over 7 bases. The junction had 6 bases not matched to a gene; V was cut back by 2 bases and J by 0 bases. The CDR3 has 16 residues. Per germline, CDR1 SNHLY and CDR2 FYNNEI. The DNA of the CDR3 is TGTGCCAGCAGTGAACGTCGGGACAGCCCTAACTATGGCTACACCTTC. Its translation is CASSERRDSPNYGYTF.

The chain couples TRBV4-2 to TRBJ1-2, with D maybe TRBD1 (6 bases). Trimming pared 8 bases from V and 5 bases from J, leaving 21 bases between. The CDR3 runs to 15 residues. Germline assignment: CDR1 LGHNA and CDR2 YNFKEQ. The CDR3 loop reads CASLSRGRGLYGYTF. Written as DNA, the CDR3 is TGTGCCAGCCTCAGCCGGGGCAGGGGCCTATATGGCTACACCTTC.

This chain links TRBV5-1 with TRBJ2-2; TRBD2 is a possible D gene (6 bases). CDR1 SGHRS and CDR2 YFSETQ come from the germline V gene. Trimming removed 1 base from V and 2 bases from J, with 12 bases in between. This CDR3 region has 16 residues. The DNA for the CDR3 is TGCGCCAGCAGCTTGTGGAGCGGGCCAAACACCGGGGAGCTGTTTTTT. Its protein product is CASSLWSGPNTGELFF.

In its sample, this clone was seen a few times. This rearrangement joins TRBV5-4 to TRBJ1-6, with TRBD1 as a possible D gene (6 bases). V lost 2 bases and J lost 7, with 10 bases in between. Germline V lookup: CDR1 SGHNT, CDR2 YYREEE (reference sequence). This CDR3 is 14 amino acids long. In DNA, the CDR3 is TGTGCCAGCAGCTTACGGGACACAAATTCACCCCTCCACTTT. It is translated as CASSLRDTNSPLHF.

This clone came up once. CDR3 loop: CASSWGAATNEKLFF. The CDR3 coding sequence is TGTGCCAGCAGCTGGGGAGCTGCAACTAATGAAAAACTGTTTTTT. This rearrangement joins TRBV5-8 to TRBJ1-4, with no clear D. The germline V and J ends were trimmed by 3 bases and 0 bases, with 9 bases remaining between them. From germline, CDR1 is SGHTS and CDR2 YDEGEE. The CDR3 sequence is 15 residues long.

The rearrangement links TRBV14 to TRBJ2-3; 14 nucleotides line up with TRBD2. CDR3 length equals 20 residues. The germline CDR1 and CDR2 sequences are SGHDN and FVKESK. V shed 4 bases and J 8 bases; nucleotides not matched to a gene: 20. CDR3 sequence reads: CASSPRRGLAGAPSGSTQYF. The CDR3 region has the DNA TGTGCCAGCAGCCCTCGCAGGGGACTAGCGGGGGCCCCGTCTGGAAGTACGCAGTATTTT.

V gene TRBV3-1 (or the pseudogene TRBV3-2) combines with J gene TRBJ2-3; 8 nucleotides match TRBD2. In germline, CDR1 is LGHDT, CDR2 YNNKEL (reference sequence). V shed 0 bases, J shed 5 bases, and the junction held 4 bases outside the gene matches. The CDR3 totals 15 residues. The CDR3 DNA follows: TGTGCCAGCAGCCAAGATAGCGGGATGGGAGATACGCAGTATTTT. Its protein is CASSQDSGMGDTQYF.

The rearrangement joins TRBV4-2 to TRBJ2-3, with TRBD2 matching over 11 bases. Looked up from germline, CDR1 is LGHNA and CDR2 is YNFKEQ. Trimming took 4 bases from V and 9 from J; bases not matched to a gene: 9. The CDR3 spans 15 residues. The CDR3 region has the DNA TGTGCCAGCAGCCCCCTGGGTAGCGGGGGGGTCACGCAGTATTTT. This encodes CASSPLGSGGVTQYF.